This T cell receptor (beta chain) is from a study of cytomegalovirus exposure and HLA in healthy donors. Study observations and caveats: Whilst most TCR sequences proved rare, a subset of public TCRs occurred across many donors.

Sequencing used immunoSEQ multiplex PCR; TCRdb keeps in-frame clones, though not all of them. Of approximately 170,000 clones in the sample, about 90% were seen once. A word on this clone: Its antigen is still unknown.

Source material: PBMCs. The sequence was obtained from a woman aged 18 to 35 in good health and CMV-seropositive.

CDR3 sequence: CASSLGDSLRPQHF. DNA of the CDR3: TGTGCCAGCAGCTTGGGGGACAGCCTTAGACCCCAGCATTTT. V and J are TRBV7-8 and TRBJ1-5; the match to TRBD1 covers 7 bases. This CDR3 is built from 14 residues. The V gene's germline CDR1 is SGHVS and CDR2 FQNEAQ. The ends lost 3 bases at V and 10 bases at J; junction bases unmatched: 9.